This entry concerns a single T cell receptor (beta chain). Its antigen remains unidentified. Base qualities are not provided; no much larger clone lies one nucleotide away. The goal of deep resolution MiSeq sequencing was a depth between 1 in 1 million and 1 in 200,000 T cells, and coverage averaged 10x per clonotype. The immunoSEQ hsTCRB Kit was used to generate the TCR beta libraries. The paper's processing steps were these. Data were analyzed with ImmunoSEQ Data Assistant and ImmunoSEQ Analyzer, with V, D and J genes assigned per IMGT definitions. Clonality was computed as one minus normalized Shannon entropy of productive rearrangement frequencies, ranging from 0 to 1. Public clonotype analysis was restricted to overrepresented clonotypes comprising at least 0.05% of each patient's repertoire. Repertoires from about a dozen age-matched healthy donors in immuneACCESS were used as clonality controls. TCRdb took over this immuneACCESS table, retaining in-frame rearrangements with V and J assigned. Such tables are incomplete; in checked studies, under half of the missing clones stem from an unresolved V gene, and the remainder is unexplained. The DNA was the basis for D and trimming; V, J and clone size are from that table. In all, the sample holds roughly 300,000 clones, and approximately 76% of those were seen once. Roughly 6% of the sample is taken by the ten largest.

This sample was taken from a study of cytotoxic CD8 clonotypes in ibrutinib-treated CLL (dated by TCRdb to about 2021). Notes on the research overall: The cohort had over ten relapsed/refractory and around 15 treatment-naive patients; approximately 17 were IGHV unmutated. Response samples were obtained after a median of approximately 12 months of treatment, with a range of roughly 6 to 36 months. On average, each sample yielded about 260,000 productive templates and about 94,000 productive rearrangements. Partial responses were observed in approximately 24 patients and complete responses in 2; after a median follow-up of around 68 months, remission was maintained in 14 patients and progression was observed in about twelve. Of the 86 participants in the trial, roughly 26 had longitudinal samples available. Every sample from remission and from progressive disease was obtained while the patients were still on ibrutinib. Cryopreserved peripheral blood mononuclear cells were collected at three points: before therapy, at response, and at either sustained remission or disease progression. General study outcomes and caveats: At ibrutinib response clonality went up, during sustained remission it held steady, and at progression it dropped back toward baseline. Lymph node repertoires were not examined, and the timing of sampling was not matched between patients in sustained remission and those whose disease progressed. Public clonotypes were rare and either shrank or stayed stable during treatment, and the rise in clonality at ibrutinib response reflected expansion of private clonotypes. Baseline clonality exceeded that of age-matched healthy donors and correlated strongly with circulating CD8+ T-cell counts.

The meaning of the sample's time point label: progressive disease on ibrutinib. For TCR beta library preparation, roughly 1.8 micrograms of genomic DNA was extracted from cryopreserved PBMCs. Longitudinal blood samples from CLL patients receiving ibrutinib monotherapy were subjected to high-throughput TCR beta sequencing. Patients were enrolled in a phase 2 open-label single-center ibrutinib monotherapy trial. V was cut back by 8 bases and J by 0 bases, leaving a gap of 15 bases between them. From cysteine to phenylalanine, the CDR3 is 15 amino acids long. Left in the record is the CDR3 DNA by itself, 45 bases read in frame from the first base. The germline V gene yields SGDLS for CDR1 and YYNGEE for CDR2.

Sequences were derived from PBMCs, sampled at disease progression, from a patient treated with ibrutinib. The clonotype comes from a human donor with chronic lymphocytic leukemia. In this chain, TRBV9 is recombined with TRBJ1-5; a tentative D call is TRBD1 (5 bases match). The DNA is TGTGCCAGAAATCGGGGCACAAATAGCAATCAGCCCCAGCATTTT. It is translated as CARNRGTNSNQPQHF.